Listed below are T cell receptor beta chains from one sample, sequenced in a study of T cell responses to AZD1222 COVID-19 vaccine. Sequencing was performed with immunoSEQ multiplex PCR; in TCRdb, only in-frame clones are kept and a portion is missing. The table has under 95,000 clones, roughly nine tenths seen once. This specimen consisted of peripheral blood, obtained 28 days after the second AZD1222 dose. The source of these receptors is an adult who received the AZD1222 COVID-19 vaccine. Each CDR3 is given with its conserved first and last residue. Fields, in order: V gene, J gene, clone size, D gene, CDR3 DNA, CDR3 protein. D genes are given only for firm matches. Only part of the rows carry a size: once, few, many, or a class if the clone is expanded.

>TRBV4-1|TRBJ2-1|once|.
TGCGCCAGCGGGCAGGGCATAGGCAATGAGCAGTTCTTC
CASGQGIGNEQFF
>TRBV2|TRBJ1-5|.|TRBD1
TGTGCCAGCAGTGGGACAGGGGGCTGGAGCAATCAGCCCCAGCATTTT
CASSGTGGWSNQPQHF
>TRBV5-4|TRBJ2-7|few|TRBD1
TGTGCCAGCAGCTTGAAGGGGGCGTCTTACGAGCAGTACTTC
CASSLKGASYEQYF
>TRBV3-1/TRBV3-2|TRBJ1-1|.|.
TGTGCCAGCAGCCGGCAGGGGCGCTGGAACACTGAAGCTTTCTTT
CASSRQGRWNTEAFF
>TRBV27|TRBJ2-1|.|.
TGTGCCAGCAGTCCCCGAGGGGGGATGAGCTCCTACAATGAGCAGTTCTTC
CASSPRGGMSSYNEQFF
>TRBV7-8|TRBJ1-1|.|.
TGTGCCAGCGGCCTGGACTCCCATAACACTGAAGCTTTCTTT
CASGLDSHNTEAFF
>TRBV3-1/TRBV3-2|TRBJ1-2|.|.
TGTGCCAGCAGCCCAACCCCCGGGCGGGTTGGCTACACCTTC
CASSPTPGRVGYTF
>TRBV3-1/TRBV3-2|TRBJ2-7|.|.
TGTGCCAGCAGCGGAAATGGACAGACCTACGAGCAGTACTTC
CASSGNGQTYEQYF
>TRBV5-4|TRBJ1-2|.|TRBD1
TGTGCCAGCAGCAGGACAGGGGACTATGGCTACACCTTC
CASSRTGDYGYTF
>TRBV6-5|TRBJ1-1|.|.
TGTGCCACCCGGGGCTATTTGAACACTGAAGCTTTCTTT
CATRGYLNTEAFF
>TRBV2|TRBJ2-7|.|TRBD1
TGTGCCAGCAGTGGGACAGGGATGGGCGAGCAGTACTTC
CASSGTGMGEQYF
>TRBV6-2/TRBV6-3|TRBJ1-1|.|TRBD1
TGTGCCAGCAGTTACAAGGACAGGGGGCTCGAGGCTTTCTTT
CASSYKDRGLEAFF
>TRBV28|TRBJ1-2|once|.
TGTGCCAGCAGTTTTGGCTTATTGGGGTATGGCTACACCTTC
CASSFGLLGYGYTF
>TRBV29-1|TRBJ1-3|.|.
TGCAGCGTTTTACGAGACTCTGGAAACACCATATATTTT
CSVLRDSGNTIYF
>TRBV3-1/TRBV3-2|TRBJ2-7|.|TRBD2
TGTGCCAGCAGCCAAGAGGGGAGGGTAACGGGAACCTACGAGCAGTACTTC
CASSQEGRVTGTYEQYF
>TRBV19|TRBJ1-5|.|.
TGTGCCAGTAGTATAGCGTTGGGGGAACAGCCCCAGCATTTT
CASSIALGEQPQHF
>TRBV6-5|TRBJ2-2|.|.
TGTGCCAGCAGTTACGCAACAAGAAACACCGGGGAGCTGTTTTTT
CASSYATRNTGELFF
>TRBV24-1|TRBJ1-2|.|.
TGTGCCACCAGTGCCGCCGGGACACCATCCTATGGCTACACCTTC
CATSAAGTPSYGYTF
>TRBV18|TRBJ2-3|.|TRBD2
TGTGCCAGCTCACCTCCCGGGGGGGGCCTGGCAGATACGCAGTATTTT
CASSPPGGGLADTQYF
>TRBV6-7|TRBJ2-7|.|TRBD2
TGTGCCAGCAGTTACTCGCCGGCAGGGACTAGCGGGGGGACCTCCTACGAGCAGTACTTC
CASSYSPAGTSGGTSYEQYF
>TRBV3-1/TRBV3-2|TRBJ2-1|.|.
TGTGCCAGCAGTCATTCGAGGACTGAGCAGTTCTTC
CASSHSRTEQFF
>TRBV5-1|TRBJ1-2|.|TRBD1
TGCGCCAGCAGCTGGGGGACAGGCGACGTCTCGCATGGCTACACCTTC
CASSWGTGDVSHGYTF
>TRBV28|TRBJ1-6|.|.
TGTGCCAGCCGCGCTCCCCCCCGTTCACCCCTCCACTTT
CASRAPPRSPLHF
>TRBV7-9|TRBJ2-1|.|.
TGTGCCAGCAGCTTAGGTCAGGGATTTGACAATGAGCAGTTCTTC
CASSLGQGFDNEQFF
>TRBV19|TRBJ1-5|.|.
TGTGCCAGTAGTTCAGACAGTGCCTATCAGCCCCAGCATTTT
CASSSDSAYQPQHF
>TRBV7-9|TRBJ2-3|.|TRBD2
TGTGCCAGCAGCCACCAGCGGGGGAGCACAGATACGCAGTATTTT
CASSHQRGSTDTQYF
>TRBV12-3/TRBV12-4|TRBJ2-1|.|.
TGTGCCAGCAACAAAGGTGATGAGCAGTTCTTC
CASNKGDEQFF
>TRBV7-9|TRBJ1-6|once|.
TGTGCCAGCAGCTCCCCCCGGACAGATTATACCCTCCACTTT
CASSSPRTDYTLHF
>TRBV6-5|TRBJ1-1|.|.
TGTGCCAGCAGATCGATCCAATGGACTGAAGCTTTCTTT
CASRSIQWTEAFF
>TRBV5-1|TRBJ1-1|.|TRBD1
TGCGCCAGCAGCTTGGTGCGGACAGGCGCTGAAGCTTTCTTT
CASSLVRTGAEAFF
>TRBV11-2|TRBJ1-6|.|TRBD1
TGTGCCAGCAGCTTAGATCGGGACAGGGAAAATTCACCCCTCCACTTT
CASSLDRDRENSPLHF
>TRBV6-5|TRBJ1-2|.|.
TGTGCCAGCAGTTACTCGGCAGGCAGCTACACCTTC
CASSYSAGSYTF
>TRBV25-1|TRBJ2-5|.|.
TGTGCCAGCAGCCCAGGGCTAGCGGAGACCCAGTACTTC
CASSPGLAETQYF
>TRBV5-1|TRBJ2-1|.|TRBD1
TGCGCCAGCAGCCGATCGACAGGGCGATTCCTTGTCAATGAGCAGTTCTTC
CASSRSTGRFLVNEQFF
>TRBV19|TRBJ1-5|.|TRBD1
TGTGCCAGTAGGCAGGGGGGATATAGCAATCAGCCCCAGCATTTT
CASRQGGYSNQPQHF
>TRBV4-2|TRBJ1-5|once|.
TGTGCCAGCAGCCAAGAAGGGACGTATAGCAATCAGCCCCAGCATTTT
CASSQEGTYSNQPQHF
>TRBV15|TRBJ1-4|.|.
TGTGCCACCAGCAGAGATAAGGGGTTTAATGAAAAACTGTTTTTT
CATSRDKGFNEKLFF
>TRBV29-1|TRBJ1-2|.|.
TGCAGCGTTGCAGGTATTAACTATGGCTACACCTTC
CSVAGINYGYTF
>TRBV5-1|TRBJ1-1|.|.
TGCGCCAGCAGCTTGGTAATGGGTCTCCGGGGCACTGAAGCTTTCTTT
CASSLVMGLRGTEAFF
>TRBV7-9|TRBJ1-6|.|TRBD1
TGTGCCAGCAGCTTTGGGACAGGGGGCCAATTCTATAATTCACCCCTCCACTTT
CASSFGTGGQFYNSPLHF